These 17 T cell receptor beta chains came from one sample sequenced in a study of T cell repertoires in cytomegalovirus infection. TCRdb used MiXCR to reprocess the reads, holding one entry per CDR3 protein. This sample has 310,000 or so distinct CDR3 sequences; around 10% occur once, and the top ten carry approximately 2.3%. The sample taken for sequencing was PBMCs. The source of these receptors is a human donor in good health (CMV status not recorded). Some clones in this sample may be carry-over from other donors' samples.

This rearrangement joins TRBV6-2 or TRBV6-3 to TRBJ2-3; 8 positions agree with TRBD2. CDR3 length: 15 amino acids. With 4 bases clipped from V and 4 bases from J, the junction kept 7 bases outside the gene matches. Germline V CDR1 and CDR2: MNHEY, SVGEGT. For the CDR3, the DNA is TGTGCCAGCAGTTCATCCGGGACTAGGGCAGATACGCAGTATTTT. Translation: CASSSSGTRADTQYF.

This clonotype was seen ten or more times. The rearrangement joins TRBV7-2 to TRBJ2-5; D may be TRBD2 (7 bases). Germline CDR1 reads SGHTA; CDR2 reads FQGNSA. Deletions cut 5 bases from V and 5 bases from J, with 21 bases between. CDR3 length: 16 amino acids. The CDR3: CASSPGGSRSGETQYF. CDR3 sequence (DNA): TGTGCCAGCAGCCCGGGGGGCTCCCGAAGCGGGGAGACCCAGTACTTC.

This clonotype was seen a few times. This sequence joins TRBV20-1 and TRBJ1-6; no clear D gene. Between the trimmed V and J ends, which lost 5 bases and 3 bases, there was a span of 11 bases. The V gene's germline CDR1 is DFQATT and CDR2 SNEGSKA (reference sequence). This CDR3 contains 14 residues. DNA of the CDR3: TGCAGTGCTGAGTCAGTGGACTATAATTCACCCCTCCACTTT. This sequence encodes CSAESVDYNSPLHF.

Ten or more counts support this clonotype. V is TRBV5-5 and J is TRBJ2-7, with D uncertain. This CDR3 is built from 13 residues. Germline CDR1 is SGHKS and CDR2 is YYEKEE (reference sequence). V was pared by 0 bases and J by 3 bases, with 7 bases between. DNA of the CDR3: TGTGCCAGCAGCTTGGAATTACACTACGAGCAGTACTTC. Translation: CASSLELHYEQYF.

This clonotype was seen repeatedly, ten times or more. The chain uses TRBV29-1 and TRBJ2-3; TRBD2 aligns across 12 bases. The CDR3 has 13 amino acids. CDR1 and CDR2 from the germline V gene are SQVTM and ANQGSEA. V trimming: 5 bases; J trimming: 6 bases; junction bases outside the gene matches: 3. The CDR3 DNA reads TGCAGCGTTCCAGGACTAGCGGGGGATACGCAGTATTTT. It yields the protein CSVPGLAGDTQYF.

Comments on this clonotype: A read error may be the cause here, since a much bigger clone is one base away. The rearrangement joins TRBV18 to TRBJ1-3, with a weak D call TRBD1 (6 bases). Looked up from germline, CDR1 is KGHSH and CDR2 is LQKENI. This CDR3 is 15 amino acids long. The CDR3 loop is CATSGVGQYPDTIYF. The CDR3 DNA is TGTGCCACCTCAGGGGTTGGACAGTACCCTGACACCATATATTTT.

This clonotype was counted at least ten times. This chain connects TRBV10-3 to TRBJ1-2; no clear D. Germline CDR1 and CDR2: ENHRY and SYGVKD. This CDR3 region has 13 residues. Trimming cost V 4 bases and J 2 bases, with 8 bases left between them. CDR3 DNA: TGTGCCATCAGTGGGAGGCCGAACTATGGCTACACCTTC. Its protein product is CAISGRPNYGYTF.

This clonotype was found a few times. The CDR3 reads CASSLDNSYEQYF. The CDR3 region has the DNA TGTGCCAGCAGCTTAGACAACTCCTACGAGCAGTACTTC. The V and J genes are TRBV13 and TRBJ2-7; D is uncertain. Germline-derived CDR1 and CDR2 are PRHDT and FYEKMQ (reference sequence). The CDR3 loop spans 13 amino acids. Trimming left V 1 base short and J 0 bases short, with 4 bases between.

This clonotype appeared many times. The chain is built from TRBV7-2 and TRBJ2-3, with TRBD1 identical over 8 bases. This CDR3 region has 16 residues. Trimming removed 5 bases from V and 1 base from J; junction bases left unmatched: 8. Germline CDR1 and CDR2: SGHTA and FQGNSA. CDR3 residues: CASSPRDRRGTDTQYF. In DNA, the CDR3 is TGTGCCAGCAGCCCCCGGGACAGGCGGGGCACAGATACGCAGTATTTT. Full variable domain (outside the CDR3, taken from reference TRBV7-2 and TRBJ2-3): GAGVSQSPSNKVTEKGKDVELRCDPISGHTALYWYRQSLGQGLEFLIYFQGNSAPDKSGLPSDRFSAERTGGSVSTLTIQRTQQEDSAVYLCASSPRDRRGTDTQYFGPGTRLTVL.

Many counts were recorded for this clonotype. V gene TRBV20-1 combines with J gene TRBJ2-7; 10 nucleotides align to TRBD2. V was pared by 5 bases and J by 3 bases, with 19 bases of the junction left unmatched. Germline values: CDR1 DFQATT, CDR2 SNEGSKA (reference sequence). The CDR3 is 18 amino acids. DNA of the CDR3: TGCAGTGCTCAGGGGGGCCCTGCTAGCGGGGGACTTATCTACGAGCAGTACTTC. Amino acids: CSAQGGPASGGLIYEQYF.

This clonotype was recorded many times. The CDR3: CASSRDGDTGELFF. For the CDR3, the DNA is TGCGCCAGCAGCCGTGACGGGGACACCGGGGAGCTGTTTTTT. V is TRBV5-1 and J is TRBJ2-2; TRBD2 might be the D (5 bases). The V end lost 4 bases, the J end lost 3 bases, and 10 bases lay between the germline ends. Germline-derived CDR1 and CDR2 are SGHRS and YFSETQ. The CDR3 runs 14 residues.

The rearrangement joins TRBV10-3 to TRBJ1-5; 7 positions agree with TRBD1. Trimming took 7 bases from V and 1 from J; bases not matched to a gene: 10. Germline values: CDR1 ENHRY, CDR2 SYGVKD. The CDR3 length is 16 residues. The CDR3 reads CAITETGVRSNQPQHF. CDR3 sequence (DNA): TGTGCCATCACCGAAACAGGGGTCCGGAGCAATCAGCCCCAGCATTTT.

This clonotype came up many times. This chain joins TRBV14 and TRBJ2-2; D possibly corresponds to TRBD2 (5 bases). Germline V lookup: CDR1 SGHDN, CDR2 FVKESK. Trimming cost V 1 base and J 0 bases, with 9 bases left between them. The CDR3 totals 16 residues. CDR3 sequence: CASSQVPGANTGELFF. The CDR3 DNA is TGTGCCAGCAGCCAAGTTCCCGGGGCGAACACCGGGGAGCTGTTTTTT.

This clonotype occurred many times. The chain couples TRBV7-2 to TRBJ2-3; no firm D call. CDR1 is SGHTA, CDR2 FQGNSA, per germline. V was pared by 6 bases and J by 5 bases, with 18 bases between. The CDR3 has 15 residues. CDR3 coding DNA: TGTGCCAGCAGTCTCAGTTCTCTTCGGCTAGATACGCAGTATTTT. The encoded protein is CASSLSSLRLDTQYF.

This chain joins TRBV20-1 and TRBJ2-3, with 8 nucleotides matching TRBD2. In germline, CDR1 is DFQATT, CDR2 SNEGSKA (reference sequence). The ends lost 3 bases at V and 0 bases at J; junction bases unmatched: 8. This CDR3 has 16 residues. The CDR3 is CSASREGTKSTDTQYF. The CDR3 DNA sequence: TGCAGTGCTAGCCGGGAGGGGACTAAAAGCACAGATACGCAGTATTTT.

The chain recombines TRBV12-3 or TRBV12-4 with TRBJ1-1, with a possible D match to TRBD1 (5 bases). CDR3 length: 15 amino acids. Trimming removed 4 bases from V and 3 bases from J, with 15 bases in between. CDR3 region: CASSSPRGFHTEAFF. CDR3 nucleotides: TGTGCCAGCAGTTCCCCGAGGGGTTTCCACACTGAAGCTTTCTTT.

This clonotype was counted only a few times. The chain recombines TRBV19 with TRBJ2-1, with D possibly TRBD1 on 6 matching bases. This CDR3 has 13 amino acids. V lost 7 bases, J lost 0 bases, and 7 bases lay in between. Germline CDR1 reads LNHDA; CDR2 reads SQIVND (reference sequence). The CDR3 region has the DNA TGTGCCAGTACACAGGGCTCCTACAATGAGCAGTTCTTC. This translates into CASTQGSYNEQFF.